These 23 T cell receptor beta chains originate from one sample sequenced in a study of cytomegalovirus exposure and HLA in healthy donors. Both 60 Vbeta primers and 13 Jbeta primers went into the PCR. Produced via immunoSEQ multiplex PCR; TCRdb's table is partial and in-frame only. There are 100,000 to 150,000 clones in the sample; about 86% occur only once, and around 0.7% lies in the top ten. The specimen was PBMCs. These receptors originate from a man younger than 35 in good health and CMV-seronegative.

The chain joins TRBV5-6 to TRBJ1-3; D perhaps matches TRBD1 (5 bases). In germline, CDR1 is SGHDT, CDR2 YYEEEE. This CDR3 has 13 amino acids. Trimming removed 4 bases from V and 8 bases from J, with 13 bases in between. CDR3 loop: CASSMGRRDTIYF. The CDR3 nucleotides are TGTGCCAGCAGCATGGGACGGCGGGACACCATATATTTT.

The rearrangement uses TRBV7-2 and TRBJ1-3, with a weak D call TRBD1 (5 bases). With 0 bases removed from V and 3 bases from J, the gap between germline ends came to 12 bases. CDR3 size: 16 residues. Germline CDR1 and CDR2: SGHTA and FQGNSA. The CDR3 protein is CASSLAVGGYGNTIYF. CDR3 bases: TGTGCCAGCAGCTTAGCGGTGGGGGGTTATGGAAACACCATATATTTT.

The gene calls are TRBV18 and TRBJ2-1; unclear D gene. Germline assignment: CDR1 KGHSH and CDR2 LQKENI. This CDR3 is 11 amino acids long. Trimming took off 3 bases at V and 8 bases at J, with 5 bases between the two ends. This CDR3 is CASSPRDEQFF. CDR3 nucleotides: TGTGCCAGCTCACCCCGGGATGAGCAGTTCTTC.

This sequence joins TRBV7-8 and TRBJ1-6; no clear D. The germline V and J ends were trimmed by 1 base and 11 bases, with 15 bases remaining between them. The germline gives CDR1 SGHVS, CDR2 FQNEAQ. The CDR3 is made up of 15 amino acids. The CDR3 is CASSLEVAKPAPLHF. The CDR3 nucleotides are TGTGCCAGCAGCTTAGAAGTAGCTAAACCGGCACCCCTCCACTTT. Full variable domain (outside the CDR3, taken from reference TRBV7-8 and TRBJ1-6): GAGVSQSPRYKVAKRGQDVALRCDPISGHVSLFWYQQALGQGPEFLTYFQNEAQLDKSGLPSDRFFAERPEGSVSTLKIQRTQQEDSAVYLCASSLEVAKPAPLHFGNGTRLTVT.

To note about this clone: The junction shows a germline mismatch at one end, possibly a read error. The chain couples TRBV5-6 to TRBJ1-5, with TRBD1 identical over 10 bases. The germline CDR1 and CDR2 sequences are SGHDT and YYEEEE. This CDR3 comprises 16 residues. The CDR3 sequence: CASSLRRQGANRPQHF. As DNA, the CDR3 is TGTGCCAGCAGCTTAAGGAGACAGGGGGCGAATCGGCCCCAGCATTTT.

CDR3 in amino acids: CASSYAGSPLHF. The CDR3, as DNA: TGTGCCAGCAGTTACGCGGGGTCACCCCTCCACTTT. The rearrangement uses TRBV6-5 and TRBJ1-6; D unresolved. CDR3 length: 12 residues. CDR1 and CDR2 from the germline V gene are MNHEY and SVGAGI. V lost 2 bases, J lost 10 bases, and 6 bases lay in between.

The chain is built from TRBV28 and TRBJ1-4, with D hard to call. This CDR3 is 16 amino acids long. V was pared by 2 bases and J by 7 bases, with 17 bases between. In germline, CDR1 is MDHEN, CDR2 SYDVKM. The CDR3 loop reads CASSLVGSQEGEKLFF. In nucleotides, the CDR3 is TGTGCCAGCAGTTTAGTAGGTTCCCAGGAGGGTGAAAAACTGTTTTTT.

CDR3 sequence: CASLGLAGSRGNYGYTF. The CDR3 coding sequence is TGTGCCAGCCTGGGGTTGGCCGGGAGCCGCGGGAACTATGGCTACACCTTC. This sequence joins TRBV27 and TRBJ1-2, with D hard to call. V lost 8 bases, J lost 2 bases, and 24 bases lay in between. This CDR3 contains 17 residues. Germline CDR1 is MNHEY and CDR2 is SMNVEV (reference sequence).

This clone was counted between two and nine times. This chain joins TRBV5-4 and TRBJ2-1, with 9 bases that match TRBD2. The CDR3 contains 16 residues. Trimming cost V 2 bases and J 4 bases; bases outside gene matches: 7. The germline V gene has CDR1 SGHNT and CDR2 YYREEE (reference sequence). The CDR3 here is CASSFSGGLGYNEQFF. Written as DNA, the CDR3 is TGTGCCAGCAGCTTTAGCGGGGGCTTGGGATACAATGAGCAGTTCTTC.

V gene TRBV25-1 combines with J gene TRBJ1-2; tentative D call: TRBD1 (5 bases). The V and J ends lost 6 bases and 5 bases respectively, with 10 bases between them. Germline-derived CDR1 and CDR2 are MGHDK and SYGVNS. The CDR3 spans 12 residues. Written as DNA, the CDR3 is TGTGCCAGCAGCCGGGGACTATATGGCTACACCTTC. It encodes CASSRGLYGYTF.

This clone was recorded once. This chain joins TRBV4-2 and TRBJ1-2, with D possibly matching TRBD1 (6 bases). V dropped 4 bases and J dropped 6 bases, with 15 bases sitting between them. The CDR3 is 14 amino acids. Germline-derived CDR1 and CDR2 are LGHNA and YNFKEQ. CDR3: CASSLKTGKDGYTF. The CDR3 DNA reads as TGTGCCAGCAGCCTAAAAACAGGGAAGGATGGCTACACCTTC.

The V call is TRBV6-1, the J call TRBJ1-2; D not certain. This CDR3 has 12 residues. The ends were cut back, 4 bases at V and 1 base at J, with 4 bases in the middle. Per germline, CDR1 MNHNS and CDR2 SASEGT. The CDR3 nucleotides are TGTGCCAGCAGTGGGAGTAACTATGGCTACACCTTC. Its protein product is CASSGSNYGYTF.

The DNA of the CDR3 is TGTGCCAGCAGCTTCCAGGGTGGCTACACCTTC. As protein: CASSFQGGYTF. This chain connects TRBV7-2 to TRBJ1-2; weak D call: TRBD1 (5 bases). The CDR3 has 11 amino acids. The germline V and J ends were trimmed by 3 bases and 7 bases, with 6 bases remaining between them. Germline CDR1 reads SGHTA; CDR2 reads FQGNSA.

The CDR3 DNA is TGTGCCTGGAGTGTATCCCTAGATAAGACCCAGTACTTC. The encoded protein is CAWSVSLDKTQYF. V usage is TRBV30 and J usage is TRBJ2-5; D unresolved. The CDR3 has 13 amino acids. V lost 0 bases to trimming and J lost 6 bases, with 11 bases between them. CDR1 and CDR2 (germline): GTSNPN, SVGIG (reference sequence).

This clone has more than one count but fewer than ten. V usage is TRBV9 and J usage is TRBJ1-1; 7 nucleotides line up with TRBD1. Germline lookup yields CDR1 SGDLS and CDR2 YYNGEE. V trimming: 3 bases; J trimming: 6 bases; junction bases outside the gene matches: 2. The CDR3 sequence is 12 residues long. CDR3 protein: CASSATGPEAFF. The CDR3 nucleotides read TGTGCCAGCAGCGCGACAGGGCCTGAAGCTTTCTTT.

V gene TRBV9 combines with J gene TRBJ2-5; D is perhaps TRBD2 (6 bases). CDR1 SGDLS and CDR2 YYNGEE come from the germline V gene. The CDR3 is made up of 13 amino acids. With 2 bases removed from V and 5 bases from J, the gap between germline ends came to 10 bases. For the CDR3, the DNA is TGTGCCAGCAGCGTTGAGGAGGGGGAGACCCAGTACTTC. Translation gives CASSVEEGETQYF. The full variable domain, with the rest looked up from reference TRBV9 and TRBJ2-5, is DSGVTQTPKHLITATGQRVTLRCSPRSGDLSVYWYQQSLDQGLQFLIQYYNGEERAKGNILERFSAQQFPDLHSELNLSSLELGDSALYFCASSVEEGETQYFGPGTRLLVL.

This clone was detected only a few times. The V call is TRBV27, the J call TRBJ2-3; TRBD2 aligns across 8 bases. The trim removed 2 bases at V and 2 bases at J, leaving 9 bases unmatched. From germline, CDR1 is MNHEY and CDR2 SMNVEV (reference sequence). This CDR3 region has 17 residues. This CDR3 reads CASSLSKWRGATDTQYF. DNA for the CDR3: TGTGCCAGCAGTTTAAGTAAGTGGCGGGGGGCCACAGATACGCAGTATTTT.

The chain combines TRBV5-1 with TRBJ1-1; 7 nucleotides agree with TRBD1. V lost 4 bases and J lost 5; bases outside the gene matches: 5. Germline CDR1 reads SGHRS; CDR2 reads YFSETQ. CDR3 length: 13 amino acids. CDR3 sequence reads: CASSPGGGTEAFF. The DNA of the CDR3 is TGCGCCAGCAGCCCAGGGGGTGGGACTGAAGCTTTCTTT.

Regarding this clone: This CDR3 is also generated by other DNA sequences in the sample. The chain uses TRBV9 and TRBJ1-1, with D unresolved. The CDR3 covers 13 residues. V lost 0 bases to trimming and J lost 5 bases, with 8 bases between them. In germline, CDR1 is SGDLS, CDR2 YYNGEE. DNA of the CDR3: TGTGCCAGCAGCGTAGGCGGGCGGACTGAAGCTTTCTTT. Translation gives CASSVGGRTEAFF.

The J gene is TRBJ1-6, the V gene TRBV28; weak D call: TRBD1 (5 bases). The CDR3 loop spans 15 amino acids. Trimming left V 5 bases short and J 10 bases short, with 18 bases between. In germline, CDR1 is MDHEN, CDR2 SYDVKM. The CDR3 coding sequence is TGTGCCAGCAGTCTGGGCAGGGTTTTTTGGTCACCCCTCCACTTT. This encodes CASSLGRVFWSPLHF.

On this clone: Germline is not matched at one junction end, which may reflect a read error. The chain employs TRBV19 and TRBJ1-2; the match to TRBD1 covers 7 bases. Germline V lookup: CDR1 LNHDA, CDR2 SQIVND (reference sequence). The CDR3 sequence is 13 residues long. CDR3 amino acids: CASSLTYRDSLNF. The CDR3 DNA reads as TGTGCCAGTAGTCTCACATACCGGGACAGCCTAAACTTC. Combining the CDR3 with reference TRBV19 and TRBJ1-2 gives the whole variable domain DGGITQSPKYLFRKEGQNVTLSCEQNLNHDAMYWYRQDPGQGLRLIYYSQIVNDFQKGDIAEGYSVSREKKESFPLTVTSAQKNPTAFYLCASSLTYRDSLNFGSGTRLTVV.

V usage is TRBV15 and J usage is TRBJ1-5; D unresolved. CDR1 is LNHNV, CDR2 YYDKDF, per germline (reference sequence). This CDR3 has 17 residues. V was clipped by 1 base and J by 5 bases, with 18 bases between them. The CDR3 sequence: CATSRVAGLGMDQPQHF. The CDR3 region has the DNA TGTGCCACCAGCAGAGTTGCGGGGTTAGGTATGGATCAGCCCCAGCATTTT. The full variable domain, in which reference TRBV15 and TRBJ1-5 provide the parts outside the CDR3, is DAMVIQNPRYQVTQFGKPVTLSCSQTLNHNVMYWYQQKSSQAPKLLFHYYDKDFNNEADTPDNFQSRRPNTSFCFLDIRSPGLGDTAMYLCATSRVAGLGMDQPQHFGDGTRLSIL.

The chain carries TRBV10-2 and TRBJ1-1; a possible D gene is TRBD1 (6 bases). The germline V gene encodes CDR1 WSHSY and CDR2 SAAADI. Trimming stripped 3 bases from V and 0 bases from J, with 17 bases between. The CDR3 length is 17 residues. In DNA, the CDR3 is TGCGCCAGCAGTGACCGGACAGATTTCTACATGAACACTGAAGCTTTCTTT. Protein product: CASSDRTDFYMNTEAFF.